Reported below is one TCR beta chain. The antigen it binds to is not known. The junction differs from germline at one of its ends, possibly a read error. These data come from a study of Graves' ophthalmopathy and Graves' hyperthyroidism (dated by TCRdb to the late 2010s). At the level of the whole study: Peripheral blood was collected before any treatment was given, at the time of initial diagnosis. The study used TCR beta repertoire signatures to distinguish Graves' ophthalmopathy from Graves' hyperthyroidism and to predict progression to ophthalmopathy. Following sampling, methimazole starting at 30 mg daily was administered to hyperthyroidism patients, and high-dose intravenous methylprednisolone was administered to ophthalmopathy patients. In total, over 130 blood samples were TCR-sequenced: 43 ophthalmopathy, around 75 hyperthyroidism and some 17 hyperthyroidism-to-ophthalmopathy patients. In roughly 6 hyperthyroidism patients, T-cell repertoires of thyroid tissue and blood were compared. To explore V-J signatures that distinguish ophthalmopathy from hyperthyroidism, a discovery set of around 100 patients was enrolled, made up of more than 40 with ophthalmopathy and around 57 with stable hyperthyroidism. For independent validation, a separate cohort was made up of around 19 hyperthyroidism patients plus 17 patients who later progressed from hyperthyroidism to ophthalmopathy.

The germline V gene encodes CDR1 SQVTM and CDR2 ANQGSEA. The CDR3, from cysteine to phenylalanine, totals 10 residues. CDR3 DNA only is kept here, 30 bases in frame from base 1. For repertoire sequencing, TCR beta CDR3 regions were amplified from RNA transcripts. The first round was an RT-PCR using HTBI primers with the Qiagen OneStep RT-PCR kit, and this first round was followed by a second-round multiplex PCR, then size selection and purification. Libraries were sequenced paired-end with 100 bp reads on an Illumina HiSeq2000. On the study's bioinformatics: SOAPnuke was used to process the reads, throwing out any read that had adapters, had uncalled bases, had a mean Phred below 15, or lacked an exact constant-primer or identifier match. COPE v1.2.5 was used to merge the high-quality paired reads. Unique nucleotide sequences were defined as clonotypes and aligned to IMGT TRB V, D and J references using MiTCR v1.1. Only V-J combinations with frequency above 0.0001 were analysed, covering around 99% of repertoires. For each V-J combination, a TCR clonal expansion and chaos score was defined as F50 clonal expansion divided by the chaos observed in the TCRdist matrix. Welch's t-statistics and random forest were used to reduce features to about a dozen V-J combinations, which were fed into a naive Bayes classifier. The Morisita-Horn index was used to measure how similar the thyroid and blood repertoires were. The public reads were reprocessed in TCRdb via fastp at Q25 and MiXCR, keeping in-frame beta chains. When rows share a CDR3 protein, they turn into one entry using the most common DNA and genes. These V and J calls rely on TCRdb rather than the paper's analysis. This sample has some 48,000 distinct CDR3 sequences in its table, and 50% to 65% of those were observed once. The ten biggest clones cover less than 25% of the sample.

Patients with ophthalmopathy had moderately to severely active disease, with a Clinical Activity Score of 3 or more, a NOSPECS grade of 4 or more, and a disease duration of less than 3 months. Patients with other autoimmune diseases, uncontrolled infections, pregnancy or lactation were excluded. Clinical symptoms, serum thyroxine, TRAb, thyroid ultrasound and orbital computed tomography formed the basis of the diagnosis. Ficoll-Paque density gradient centrifugation was used to isolate PBMCs from 8 to 10 ml of fresh peripheral blood. Total RNA was extracted with Trizol reagent and quality-checked on an Agilent 2100 Bioanalyzer. Broad study findings and their caveats: Most expanded thyroid clonotypes with frequency above 0.001 were also detected in blood, suggesting blood repertoires may reflect the thyroid immune response. Sample size was not predetermined statistically, and investigators were not blinded to group allocation. The 13-signature model separated ophthalmopathy from stable hyperthyroidism with 85% to 90% sensitivity and approximately 83% specificity in cross-validation, and 80%/75% in the test set. In validation, the model predicted ophthalmopathy progression with 55% to 71% sensitivity and about 77% specificity; 12 predicted patients were CT-confirmed with GO in a median of 6.5 months.

The sequencing sample was made of peripheral blood. Recombination connected TRBV29-1 to TRBJ1-1, and possibly TRBD1, on 5 matching bases. This sequence was found in an adult man with Graves' ophthalmopathy. CDR3 reads: CSVDYGHSAF. In nucleotides, the sequence is TGCAGCGTTGATTACGGACATAGCGCTTTT.